This T cell receptor (beta chain) was found in a study of T cell responses to AZD1222 COVID-19 vaccine. The repertoire was sequenced with immunoSEQ multiplex PCR; TCRdb's copy has only in-frame clones and lacks some. The profile shows about 92,000 clones, 65% to 90% of them singletons. The CDR3 loop spans 14 amino acids. Looked up from germline, CDR1 is SGHRS and CDR2 is YFSETQ. V shed 0 bases and J shed 1 base, with 7 bases lying between them. Study-level results: Baseline seropositives among AZD1222 recipients totaled only six.

About this clone: Its antigen is not identified.

This TCR was recovered from an adult in good health. The chain couples TRBV5-1 to TRBJ1-1; D is unresolved. Sample: peripheral blood, taken on day 0 of AZD1222 vaccination. The CDR3 reads CASSLGAENTEAFF. The CDR3 DNA reads TGCGCCAGCAGCTTGGGAGCCGAGAACACTGAAGCTTTCTTT.